The 7 T cell receptor beta chains below come from one sample, sequenced in a study of T cell responses to AZD1222 COVID-19 vaccine. Method: immunoSEQ multiplex PCR; TCRdb's copy keeps in-frame clones and lacks some. Of approximately 210,000 clones in the sample, roughly nine tenths are singletons; the top ten hold around 3%. Sequencing was performed on peripheral blood, taken 28 days after the second AZD1222 dose. These TCRs come from an adult who received the AZD1222 COVID-19 vaccine.

This clone showed up just a few times. The chain uses TRBV6-6 and TRBJ2-7; 7 bases are a match to TRBD2. This CDR3 contains 13 residues. Germline lookup yields CDR1 MNHNY and CDR2 SVGAGI (reference sequence). V shed 6 bases, J shed 2 bases, and the junction held 4 bases outside the gene matches. In nucleotides, the CDR3 is TGTGCCAGCAGCCGGGACTACACCTACGAGCAGTACTTC. Translation: CASSRDYTYEQYF.

This clone showed up just once. The V and J genes are TRBV3-1 (or the pseudogene TRBV3-2) and TRBJ2-7; TRBD2 aligns across 10 bases. CDR3 length: 14 amino acids. V shed 4 bases and J 7 bases; nucleotides not matched to a gene: 7. Germline V gene lookup returns CDR1 LGHDT and CDR2 YNNKEL (reference sequence). CDR3 sequence: CASSPGTSVDEQYF. CDR3 coding DNA: TGTGCCAGCAGCCCCGGGACTAGCGTGGATGAGCAGTACTTC.

This clone was detected once. The chain joins TRBV11-3 to TRBJ2-1, with TRBD2 matching over 8 bases. Germline V CDR1 and CDR2: SGHNT, YENEEA. The CDR3 covers 16 residues. The trim removed 5 bases at V and 6 bases at J, leaving 12 bases unmatched. CDR3 region: CASSPLGQREINEQFF. The CDR3 DNA is TGTGCCAGCAGCCCCCTAGGTCAGCGGGAGATCAATGAGCAGTTCTTC.

V and J are TRBV11-2 and TRBJ2-7, with a weak D call TRBD1 (5 bases). The CDR3 length is 15 residues. Germline values: CDR1 SGHAT, CDR2 FQNNGV. V lost 1 base and J 2 bases, leaving 12 bases between the germline ends. The CDR3 region has the DNA TGTGCCAGCAGCTTAGGGCAGGGTAGGACCTACGAGCAGTACTTC. Protein product: CASSLGQGRTYEQYF. The full variable domain, rest sourced from reference TRBV11-2 and TRBJ2-7, is EAGVAQSPRYKIIEKRQSVAFWCNPISGHATLYWYQQILGQGPKLLIQFQNNGVVDDSQLPKDRFSAERLKGVDSTLKIQPAKLEDSAVYLCASSLGQGRTYEQYFGPGTRLTVT.

This clone has a single count. CDR3 protein: CASSLADRTGFHEQYF. The CDR3 DNA reads as TGTGCCAGCAGCTTAGCGGATAGGACAGGGTTCCACGAGCAGTACTTC. This chain links TRBV7-9 with TRBJ2-7, with TRBD1 matching over 8 bases. This CDR3 is built from 16 residues. Germline CDR1 SEHNR, CDR2 FQNEAQ (reference sequence). The V and J ends lost 0 bases and 5 bases, in that order; junction bases with no gene match: 9. The complete variable domain, with remaining parts taken from reference TRBV7-9 and TRBJ2-7, reads DTGVSQNPRHKITKRGQNVTFRCDPISEHNRLYWYRQTLGQGPEFLTYFQNEAQLEKSRLLSDRFSAERPKGSFSTLEIQRTEQGDSAMYLCASSLADRTGFHEQYFGPGTRLTVT.

This clone appeared once. The chain is built from TRBV3-1 (or the pseudogene TRBV3-2) and TRBJ2-1, with 8 bases aligning to TRBD2. With 1 base clipped from V and 8 bases from J, the junction kept 7 bases outside the gene matches. This CDR3 is 15 amino acids long. Germline-derived CDR1 and CDR2 are LGHDT and YNNKEL (reference sequence). CDR3 sequence reads: CASSQVAGGVYEQFF. CDR3 DNA: TGTGCCAGCAGCCAAGTTGCGGGAGGTGTCTATGAGCAGTTCTTC.

This clone was found once. This sequence joins TRBV11-1 and TRBJ2-1; D is ambiguous. This CDR3 comprises 12 residues. Trimming removed 3 bases from V and 9 bases from J, with 9 bases in between. Germline V gene lookup returns CDR1 SGHAT and CDR2 FQDESV (reference sequence). CDR3 loop: CASSFGEAEQFF. As DNA, the CDR3 is TGTGCCAGCAGCTTCGGAGAGGCTGAGCAGTTCTTC. Combining the CDR3 with reference TRBV11-1 and TRBJ2-1 gives the whole variable domain EAEVAQSPRYKITEKSQAVAFWCDPISGHATLYWYRQILGQGPELLVQFQDESVVDDSQLPKDRFSAERLKGVDSTLKIQPAELGDSAMYLCASSFGEAEQFFGPGTRLTVL.